These T cell receptor beta chains were read from a single sample in a study of early T cells in non-severe SARS-CoV-2 infection. In TCRdb, the 5' RACE reads were re-called with MiXCR into one record per CDR3 protein. The sample holds around 88,000 distinct CDR3 sequences; approximately 15% are singletons and the top ten take roughly 6.4%. Sequenced sample: whole blood. The receptor source for this set is an adult who was a healthcare worker with PCR-confirmed SARS-CoV-2 infection or an uninfected control (not recorded which). CDR3s include the opening cysteine and the closing phenylalanine or tryptophan. D genes are given only for firm matches. Rows give clone size only sometimes, using once, few, many, or a class for an expanded clone.

cdr3_aa cdr3_nt v_call clone_size d_call j_call
CSVEKGVNTGELFF TGCAGCGTTGAAAAGGGCGTAAACACCGGGGAGCTGTTTTTT TRBV29-1 many - TRBJ2-2
CSAPDGLGVYEQYF TGCAGTGCTCCTGATGGACTAGGGGTATACGAGCAGTACTTC TRBV20-1 - TRBD2 TRBJ2-7
CASSETGAGRAKNIQYF TGTGCCAGCAGTGAAACAGGGGCGGGACGGGCCAAAAACATTCAGTACTTC TRBV2 - - TRBJ2-4
CASGPPGNYYNEQFF TGTGCCAGCGGGCCCCCGGGGAACTACTACAATGAGCAGTTCTTC TRBV6-5 few - TRBJ2-1
CASSQGRGELTYEQYF TGCGCCAGCAGCCAAGGCCGGGGGGAACTCACCTACGAGCAGTACTTC TRBV4-1 - TRBD2 TRBJ2-7
CASSLGTGSPRANVLTF TGCGCCAGCAGCTTGGGCACAGGGTCCCCTCGAGCCAACGTCCTGACTTTC TRBV5-1 many - TRBJ2-6
CASSRGTGGSSYNSPLHF TGTGCCAGCAGCCGGGGAACTGGGGGGAGCTCCTATAATTCACCCCTCCACTTT TRBV27 - - TRBJ1-6
CASSFGLVGELFF TGTGCCAGCAGCTTCGGACTAGTCGGGGAGCTGTTTTTT TRBV7-2 - TRBD2 TRBJ2-2
CASSNSGLDEKLFF TGTGCCAGTTCTAACAGTGGGCTGGATGAAAAACTGTTTTTT TRBV2 - - TRBJ1-4
CASRDRQGSSYEQYF TGTGCCAGTAGGGACCGACAGGGCAGCTCCTACGAGCAGTACTTC TRBV27 - TRBD1 TRBJ2-7
CASSTPPGRDTDTQYF TGTGCCAGCAGTACTCCTCCGGGACGAGACACAGATACGCAGTATTTT TRBV6-2/TRBV6-3 - - TRBJ2-3
CASSLQRGSSYEQYF TGTGCCAGCAGCTTACAGCGGGGCAGCTCCTACGAGCAGTACTTC TRBV7-9 - TRBD2 TRBJ2-7
CASSRDGYYGYTF TGTGCCAGCAGTCGGGACGGATACTATGGCTACACCTTC TRBV6-5 few - TRBJ1-2
CSALLEAGYTF TGCAGTGCGTTGCTCGAAGCTGGCTACACCTTC TRBV20-1 many - TRBJ1-2
CASSQVWREEETQYF TGTGCCAGCAGCCAAGTGTGGCGGGAAGAAGAGACCCAGTACTTC TRBV3-1 few - TRBJ2-5
CSAGQGKSGYTF TGCAGTGCTGGACAGGGGAAGTCTGGCTACACCTTC TRBV20-1 - TRBD1 TRBJ1-2
CASSEGAWLDGTDTQYF TGTGCCAGCAGTGAGGGGGCGTGGCTAGATGGAACAGATACGCAGTATTTT TRBV2 few - TRBJ2-3
CSALGLAGDGYNEQFF TGCAGTGCCCTGGGACTAGCGGGAGACGGCTACAATGAGCAGTTCTTC TRBV20-1 - TRBD2 TRBJ2-1
CASSLLLREKLFF TGTGCCAGCAGTCTTCTGCTGAGGGAAAAACTGTTTTTT TRBV6-1 few - TRBJ1-4
CSARGTSGSRGEQFF TGCAGTGCTAGAGGAACTAGCGGGAGTAGGGGTGAGCAGTTCTTC TRBV20-1 - TRBD2 TRBJ2-1
CSVERGEAFF TGCAGCGTTGAAAGAGGAGAAGCTTTCTTT TRBV29-1 - - TRBJ1-1
CAGRGGRNYGYTF TGTGCCGGGAGGGGGGGACGGAACTATGGCTACACCTTC TRBV7-2 few - TRBJ1-2
CSARDYTSGRAQYEQYF TGCAGTGCTAGAGATTATACTAGCGGGAGGGCTCAGTACGAGCAGTACTTC TRBV20-1 - TRBD2 TRBJ2-7
CASSLAPDGYGYTF TGTGCCAGCAGCTTAGCACCGGACGGCTATGGCTACACCTTC TRBV7-2 - - TRBJ1-2
CASAAGEASNQPQHF TGTGCCAGCGCCGCAGGGGAGGCGAGCAATCAGCCCCAGCATTTT TRBV2 few - TRBJ1-5
CASSVGVDEQYF TGTGCCAGCAGCGTAGGGGTCGACGAGCAGTACTTC TRBV9 - - TRBJ2-7
CASSHRDSYNEQFF TGTGCCAGCAGTCATCGGGACTCCTACAATGAGCAGTTCTTC TRBV6-5 many - TRBJ2-1
CSAFTGESGNTIYF TGCAGTGCTTTTACAGGGGAATCTGGAAACACCATATATTTT TRBV20-1 - TRBD1 TRBJ1-3
CASSLLVASGSDEQFF TGTGCCAGCAGCCTGCTTGTTGCTAGCGGGAGCGATGAGCAGTTCTTC TRBV7-3 - TRBD2 TRBJ2-1
CSVEGVTSTDTQYF TGCAGCGTCGAAGGCGTTACTAGCACAGATACGCAGTATTTT TRBV29-1 - - TRBJ2-3
CASSQPAANEQFF TGTGCCAGCAGTCAGCCAGCTGCAAATGAGCAGTTCTTC TRBV12-3/TRBV12-4 - - TRBJ2-1
CATSRVGQGSSPLHF TGTGCCACCAGCAGAGTGGGACAGGGGTCTTCACCCCTCCACTTT TRBV15 few TRBD1 TRBJ1-6
CASSQVVGGEQYF TGTGCCAGCAGCCAAGTTGTCGGAGGGGAGCAGTACTTC TRBV4-2 - - TRBJ2-7
CAWSVGPPGTPAF TGTGCCTGGAGTGTAGGGCCCCCCGGGACTCCTGCATTT TRBV30 few - TRBJ1-6
CASSYSDLAGVETQYF TGTGCCAGCAGTTACTCGGATTTAGCGGGAGTAGAGACCCAGTACTTC TRBV6-5 - TRBD2 TRBJ2-5
CASSYSAGAYPYNEQFF TGTGCCAGCAGTTACAGTGCTGGCGCCTACCCCTACAATGAGCAGTTCTTC TRBV6-5 - - TRBJ2-1
CASGSGESSGNTIYF TGTGCTAGTGGTTCCGGGGAAAGCTCTGGAAACACCATATATTTT TRBV12-5 many - TRBJ1-3
CSGDRGPYNEQFF TGCAGCGGTGACAGGGGGCCCTACAATGAGCAGTTCTTC TRBV29-1 few TRBD1 TRBJ2-1
CASSNTGGVTDTQYF TGTGCCAGCAGCAACACGGGAGGGGTAACAGATACGCAGTATTTT TRBV28 - TRBD2 TRBJ2-3
CSARDDFYEQYF TGCAGTGCTAGAGATGATTTCTACGAGCAGTACTTC TRBV20-1 many - TRBJ2-7
CSVEDRGREQYF TGCAGCGTTGAGGACAGGGGGCGCGAGCAGTACTTC TRBV29-1 few TRBD1 TRBJ2-7
CASSIGRGQTDTQYF TGTGCCAGTAGTATCGGCAGGGGGCAAACAGATACGCAGTATTTT TRBV19 few TRBD1 TRBJ2-3
CAISGVAGGPAGEQYF TGTGCCATCAGTGGGGTTGCGGGAGGCCCCGCGGGGGAGCAGTACTTC TRBV10-3 - TRBD2 TRBJ2-7
CASSLTGQQRGEQYF TGCGCCAGCAGCTTAACGGGACAGCAAAGGGGTGAGCAGTACTTC TRBV5-1 - TRBD1 TRBJ2-7
CASSYRGRPYNEQFF TGTGCCAGCAGTTACCGGGGAAGACCCTACAATGAGCAGTTCTTC TRBV6-5 few - TRBJ2-1
CASSIGTGGTEAFF TGTGCCAGTAGTATAGGAACAGGGGGCACTGAAGCTTTCTTT TRBV19 - TRBD1 TRBJ1-1
CSAPPGLAGVEEQFF TGCAGTGCTCCCCCCGGGCTAGCGGGAGTAGAGGAGCAGTTCTTC TRBV20-1 many TRBD2 TRBJ2-1
CSPRGLAGRLAGNEQFF TGCAGCCCTCGGGGGCTAGCGGGCCGACTAGCGGGCAATGAGCAGTTCTTC TRBV29-1 few TRBD2 TRBJ2-1
CASSWGGYEQYF TGTGCCAGCAGCTGGGGGGGTTACGAGCAGTACTTC TRBV14 few TRBD2 TRBJ2-7